These 31 T cell receptor beta chains came from one sample sequenced in a study of vaccination effects on CD4 cells after COVID-19. These receptors' antigens are unknown. TCRdb keeps only in-frame clones here, not all; method: immunoSEQ multiplex PCR. The data hold tens of thousands of clones, with just under 75% observed a single time. Ahead of sequencing, the ViraFEST assay grew antigen-specific CD4+ T cells using viral peptide pools. CD4+ T cells were isolated after nine to ten days of culture. Two doses of either BNT162b2 or mRNA-1273 were given to each participant. The sequencing used CD4+ T cells from PBMCs cultured with HCoV-229E spike peptides, collected after COVID-19 vaccination. The receptors were sampled from a human donor who received a COVID-19 vaccine.

V usage is TRBV7-9 and J usage is TRBJ1-1, with unresolved D. Trimming removed 4 bases at V and 0 bases at J, with 9 bases between. The CDR3 covers 14 residues. The germline V gene has CDR1 SEHNR and CDR2 FQNEAQ (reference sequence). The CDR3 region has the DNA TGTGCCAGCAGCTCCCGTGCCATGAACACTGAAGCTTTCTTT. Translating gives CASSSRAMNTEAFF.

The rearrangement uses TRBV7-3 and TRBJ2-1, with D possibly being TRBD1 (6 bases). The CDR3 is 15 residues long. Germline assignment: CDR1 SGHTA and CDR2 FQGTGA. V was trimmed by 3 bases and J by 2 bases, leaving 11 bases between them. The CDR3 protein is CASSFQGSPYNEQFF. As DNA, the CDR3 is TGTGCCAGCAGCTTCCAGGGGTCCCCCTACAATGAGCAGTTCTTC.

The CDR3 loop reads CATSKRGGLSSTDTQYF. DNA of the CDR3: TGTGCCACCAGTAAGCGGGGGGGCCTCTCTAGCACAGATACGCAGTATTTT. This chain joins TRBV15 and TRBJ2-3; 10 bases are a match to TRBD2. CDR1 is LNHNV, CDR2 YYDKDF, per germline (reference sequence). Trimming removed 6 bases from V and 0 bases from J; junction bases left unmatched: 9. CDR3 length: 17 residues. Looking up the rest from reference TRBV15 and TRBJ2-3 gives the full variable domain: DAMVIQNPRYQVTQFGKPVTLSCSQTLNHNVMYWYQQKSSQAPKLLFHYYDKDFNNEADTPDNFQSRRPNTSFCFLDIRSPGLGDTAMYLCATSKRGGLSSTDTQYFGPGTRLTVL.

A few counts support this clone. The chain uses TRBV29-1 and TRBJ2-7, with 7 bases identical to TRBD1. Germline CDR1 reads SQVTM; CDR2 reads ANQGSEA. The trim removed 6 bases at V and 3 bases at J, leaving 14 bases unmatched. The CDR3 is made up of 15 amino acids. This CDR3 reads CSVTKLKGQSYEQYV. CDR3 bases: TGCAGCGTGACGAAACTAAAGGGACAGAGCTACGAGCAGTACGTC.

The rearrangement uses TRBV6-5 and TRBJ2-2; TRBD1 matches 8 bases. The trim removed 8 bases at V and 1 base at J, leaving 3 bases unmatched. The CDR3 spans 14 residues. CDR1 is MNHEY, CDR2 SVGAGI, per germline. The CDR3 DNA is TGTGCCAGCGGGACAGGACGGAACACCGGGGAGCTGTTTTTT. Amino acids: CASGTGRNTGELFF.

DNA of the CDR3: TGTGCCTCCAGGGCCAGGGGGTTTTCCACTGAAGCTTTCTTT. Translating it yields CASRARGFSTEAFF. The rearrangement uses TRBV6-5 and TRBJ1-1, with TRBD1 identical over 7 bases. J gave up 4 bases and V 11 bases, and 13 bases lay outside the gene matches. The V gene's germline CDR1 is MNHEY and CDR2 SVGAGI. This CDR3 contains 14 residues.

The chain has TRBV19 and TRBJ2-3; D is unclear. This CDR3 has 15 residues. The V gene's germline CDR1 is LNHDA and CDR2 SQIVND (reference sequence). V gave up 6 bases and J gave up 0 bases, with 13 bases separating them. Written as DNA, the CDR3 is TGTGCCAGTAGCTCAAGAGGCAGTAGCACAGATACGCAGTATTTT. Its translation is CASSSRGSSTDTQYF.

CDR3: CASSGEITDTQYF. The CDR3 nucleotides read TGCGCCAGCAGTGGGGAAATCACAGATACGCAGTATTTT. The chain couples TRBV5-1 to TRBJ2-3; no clear D gene. The CDR3 totals 13 residues. Germline CDR1 SGHRS, CDR2 YFSETQ. Trimming shortened V by 5 bases and J by 2 bases, and 9 bases separated the two germline ends.

The rearrangement joins TRBV7-5 to TRBJ2-2; TRBD1 is the table's D call and was not checked against the DNA. TRBV7-5 is reported as a pseudogene. The CDR3 covers 23 residues. The CDR3 region is CARSLVGGEWTSTGSVFTGELFF. The CDR3 DNA reads TGTGCCAGAAGCTTAGTTGGGGGTGAATGGACTTCGACAGGCTCAGTTTTCACCGGGGAGCTGTTTTTT.

In nucleotides, the CDR3 is TGTGCCAGCACCACCGGTTACATCGGGGGCGCAAACTATGGCTACACCTTC. As protein: CASTTGYIGGANYGYTF. The chain uses TRBV11-2 and TRBJ1-2; possible D gene TRBD1, 6 bases. With 7 bases removed from V and 2 bases from J, the gap between germline ends came to 23 bases. Germline lookup yields CDR1 SGHAT and CDR2 FQNNGV. This CDR3 spans 17 amino acids.

The chain joins TRBV24-1 to TRBJ2-1; weak D call: TRBD2 (6 bases). Per the germline V gene, CDR1 is KGHDR and CDR2 is SFDVKD. V shed 4 bases and J shed 2 bases, with 11 bases lying between them. This CDR3 comprises 15 residues. The DNA of the CDR3 is TGTGCCACCAGTGACCCGGCTAGCGCCTACAATGAGCAGTTCTTC. This translates into CATSDPASAYNEQFF.

J is TRBJ1-4 and V is TRBV2; 8 nucleotides agree with TRBD1. Germline V gene data show CDR1 as SNHLY and CDR2 as FYNNEI. J gave up 5 bases and V 5 bases, and 4 bases lay outside the gene matches. The CDR3 is 14 residues long. The CDR3 bases are TGTGCCAGCAGTCTACAGGGGGGGAATGAAAAACTGTTTTTT. It specifies CASSLQGGNEKLFF.

The genes are TRBV19 and TRBJ1-5, with a possible D match to TRBD1 (5 bases). Germline V CDR1 and CDR2: LNHDA, SQIVND (reference sequence). The CDR3 contains 15 residues. V dropped 4 bases and J dropped 6 bases, with 16 bases sitting between them. The CDR3: CASSTYTGSGQPQHF. The CDR3 DNA reads TGTGCCAGTAGTACCTATACAGGAAGCGGTCAGCCCCAGCATTTT.

This clone has only a few counts. This chain uses TRBV19 with TRBJ1-5, with 8 bases matching TRBD1. CDR3 length: 16 amino acids. Germline V gene sequence: CDR1 LNHDA, CDR2 SQIVND (reference sequence). The V gene end was trimmed by 0 bases and the J gene end by 2 bases; junction bases not matched to a gene: 3. This CDR3 reads CASSIDTGGGNQPQHF. The CDR3 nucleotides read TGTGCCAGTAGTATAGATACAGGGGGTGGCAATCAGCCCCAGCATTTT.

The chain employs TRBV18 and TRBJ1-1, with 10 nucleotides matching TRBD1. The CDR3 covers 13 residues. CDR1 and CDR2 from the germline V gene are KGHSH and LQKENI. The J segment lost 5 bases and the V segment lost 4 bases, leaving 1 base of the junction unmatched. In DNA, the CDR3 is TGTGCCAGCTCACTGGACAGGGGGACTGAAGCTTTCTTT. Translation gives CASSLDRGTEAFF.

For the CDR3, the DNA is TGTGCCACCAGTGTTACCGGGGAGCTGTTTTTT. Translation gives CATSVTGELFF. The chain couples TRBV24-1 to TRBJ2-2; D not certain. This CDR3 is 11 amino acids long. The V gene's germline CDR1 is KGHDR and CDR2 SFDVKD. Trimming took 5 bases from V and 5 from J, leaving 2 bases between them.

The CDR3 nucleotides are TGTGCCACCAGTGAATCCGGATATGGCTACACCTTC. This encodes CATSESGYGYTF. The chain links TRBV24-1 to TRBJ1-2; no clear D gene. This CDR3 spans 12 amino acids. The germline gives CDR1 KGHDR, CDR2 SFDVKD. V shed 4 bases and J shed 5 bases, with 7 bases lying between them.

The rearrangement links TRBV6-1 to TRBJ1-2; D perhaps matches TRBD1 (5 bases). CDR1 is MNHNS, CDR2 SASEGT, per germline. Trimming took off 2 bases at V and 4 bases at J, with 8 bases between the two ends. The CDR3 runs 13 residues. The CDR3 coding sequence is TGTGCCAGCAGTGAAACCAGGGTCTATGGCTACACCTTC. Translation gives CASSETRVYGYTF.

The chain employs TRBV30 and TRBJ2-3; unclear D gene. Trimming took off 4 bases at V and 4 bases at J, with 15 bases between the two ends. The CDR3 is made up of 14 amino acids. Germline V gene sequence: CDR1 GTSNPN, CDR2 SVGIG (reference sequence). CDR3 in amino acids: CAWIPGRVPDTQYF. The DNA for the CDR3 is TGTGCCTGGATACCCGGAAGGGTTCCAGATACGCAGTATTTT.

V and J are TRBV6-2 or TRBV6-3 and TRBJ2-5; TRBD2 matches at 12 bases. The junction had 11 bases not matched to a gene; V was cut back by 3 bases and J by 6 bases. This CDR3 is 17 amino acids long. From germline, CDR1 is MNHEY and CDR2 SVGEGT. In nucleotides, the CDR3 is TGTGCCAGCAGTTATTTGCTAGCGGGGGGGCACTATCAGACCCAGTACTTC. Its translation: CASSYLLAGGHYQTQYF.

This clone was recorded once. The gene calls are TRBV18 and TRBJ1-2, with 7 bases aligning to TRBD1. Looked up from germline, CDR1 is KGHSH and CDR2 is LQKENI. The ends lost 6 bases at V and 2 bases at J; junction bases unmatched: 12. The CDR3 is 16 amino acids. CDR3 in DNA: TGTGCCAGCTCCCTGGGGACAGCGGGCGACAACTATGGCTACACCTTC. Translating gives CASSLGTAGDNYGYTF.

This sequence joins TRBV7-3 and TRBJ2-3; TRBD2 matches at 8 bases. From germline, CDR1 is SGHTA and CDR2 FQGTGA. The trim removed 2 bases at V and 4 bases at J, leaving 2 bases unmatched. The CDR3 has 14 residues. The CDR3 region is CASSLAGGADTQYF. The DNA for the CDR3 is TGTGCCAGCAGCTTAGCGGGGGGTGCAGATACGCAGTATTTT.

This chain links TRBV6-5 with TRBJ1-1, with D uncertain. CDR1 and CDR2 from the germline V gene are MNHEY and SVGAGI. Between the trimmed V and J ends, which lost 7 bases and 2 bases, there was a span of 8 bases. This CDR3 contains 12 residues. As DNA, the CDR3 is TGTGCCAGCACGGGAGGAAACACTGAAGCTTTCTTT. This translates into CASTGGNTEAFF.

This clone appeared a single time. V gene TRBV5-1 combines with J gene TRBJ1-3, with TRBD1 matching over 8 bases. Looked up from germline, CDR1 is SGHRS and CDR2 is YFSETQ. The trim removed 2 bases at V and 2 bases at J, leaving 3 bases unmatched. The CDR3 is made up of 15 amino acids. DNA of the CDR3: TGCGCCAGCAGCTTCCAGGGGGCGACTGGAAACACCATATATTTT. Amino acids: CASSFQGATGNTIYF.

V and J are TRBV30 and TRBJ1-2; TRBD1 might be the D (6 bases). The length of the CDR3 is 13 residues. V lost 4 bases, J lost 5 bases, and 14 bases lay in between. CDR1 is GTSNPN and CDR2 is SVGIG in the germline V gene (reference sequence). CDR3 sequence reads: CAWNPGASYGYTF. CDR3 DNA: TGTGCCTGGAATCCAGGGGCATCTTATGGCTACACCTTC.

This clone was detected a few times. The rearrangement links TRBV30 to TRBJ2-2; D is possibly TRBD2 (5 bases). CDR3 size: 15 residues. V lost 3 bases to trimming and J lost 1 base, with 12 bases between them. Per germline, CDR1 GTSNPN and CDR2 SVGIG (reference sequence). The CDR3 DNA follows: TGTGCCTGGAGCACGGGGAATGGGAACACCGGGGAGCTGTTTTTT. Its protein product is CAWSTGNGNTGELFF.

The chain employs TRBV4-2 and TRBJ1-4; no clear D. Trimming left V 1 base short and J 8 bases short, with 8 bases between. Germline V gives CDR1 LGHNA, CDR2 YNFKEQ. The CDR3 extends over 13 amino acids. In DNA, the CDR3 is TGTGCCAGCAGCCAAGGGTCCAGGGAAAAACTGTTTTTT. This encodes CASSQGSREKLFF.

The V gene is TRBV6-4, the J gene TRBJ1-4; tentatively, D is TRBD1 (5 bases). There are 16 residues in the CDR3. In germline, CDR1 is MRHNA, CDR2 SNTAGT. Between the trimmed V and J ends, which lost 2 bases and 5 bases, there was a span of 15 bases. The CDR3 DNA reads TGTGCCAGCAGTGACCCGAGGGGCGGTAGGAATGAAAAACTGTTTTTT. Translating it yields CASSDPRGGRNEKLFF.

This clone was seen only a few times. The junction departs from the called germline gene at one end, perhaps through a read error. The genes are TRBV2 and TRBJ1-1; TRBD1 matches at 9 bases. There are 16 residues in the CDR3. CDR1 SNHLY and CDR2 FYNNEI come from the germline V gene. CDR3 amino acids: CASRIQGASVKTEAFF. CDR3 nucleotides: TGTGCCAGCAGGATACAGGGGGCGTCGGTGAAAACTGAAGCTTTCTTT.

The chain uses TRBV19 and TRBJ1-5; D uncertain. The germline V gene encodes CDR1 LNHDA and CDR2 SQIVND (reference sequence). CDR3 size: 13 residues. V was clipped by 5 bases and J by 4 bases, with 9 bases between them. The CDR3 region is CASSDYGNQPQHF. CDR3 in DNA: TGTGCCAGTAGTGACTACGGGAATCAGCCCCAGCATTTT.

The V gene is TRBV5-4, the J gene TRBJ2-2; D gene uncertain. Germline values: CDR1 SGHNT, CDR2 YYREEE (reference sequence). The CDR3 runs to 13 residues. V shed 0 bases and J shed 4 bases, with 4 bases lying between them. This chain's CDR3 is CASSLEATGELFF. The CDR3 coding sequence is TGTGCCAGCAGCTTGGAGGCCACCGGGGAGCTGTTTTTT.